This T cell receptor (beta chain) was documented in a study of Ad26.COV2.S vaccination and SARS-CoV-2 variants (dated by TCRdb to the early 2020s). About the full investigation: Donors in the vaccine arm were drawn from COV1001, a phase I-IIa trial of Ad26.COV2.S in healthy adults that was multicentre, randomized, double-blind and placebo-controlled. Dosing of Ad26.COV2.S was intramuscular, at either 5x10^10 or 1x10^11 viral particles, delivered as one shot or as two shots spaced 56 days apart. Trial participants were randomized into five groups of five, in which low-dose or high-dose Ad26.COV2.S was given once or twice, or placebo was given on both occasions. Investigators remained blinded to trial group allocation during experiments and outcome assessment. A total of roughly 30 samples were included in the TCR-sequenced set, comprising around 19 Ad26.COV2.S vaccine recipients, 5 placebo recipients and 8 SARS-CoV-2 convalescent individuals. Sequencing of the TCRbeta repertoire served to evaluate the specificity and breadth of SARS-CoV-2-reactive T cell receptors following Ad26.COV2.S vaccination. The investigation overall reported the following: Non-spike TCR breadth was comparable between vaccine and placebo recipients, consistent with the vaccine containing only spike. Higher spike-specific TCR breadth was observed in Ad26.COV2.S recipients than in placebo recipients (P = 0.0014). The authors noted that the TCR breadth and depth analyses may have underestimated total T cell responses. Substantial breadth of spike-specific CD8+ and CD4+ T cell responses was reported after vaccination. The study was not powered for comparison of responses between vaccine doses or regimens.

The sample's treatment or condition, from its label and the paper: over 15 received Ad26.COV2.S at low or high dose, single or two shots; about 5 received placebo; per-sample allocation not given. For vaccine and placebo recipients, the sequenced repertoires came from samples collected on day 63 after the first injection. In Cohort 1b, about two dozen adults aged 18-55 years were enrolled at a single site in Boston, USA, between 29 July and 7 August 2020. Ad26.COV2.S was a replication-incompetent adenovirus type 26 vector that expressed a prefusion-stabilized SARS-CoV-2 spike protein derived from the original Wuhan strain. V loses 8 bases of germline sequence and J loses 2 bases, and the interval between the two ends is 10 bases. From the cysteine up to the phenylalanine, the CDR3 has a length of 14 residues. The kept DNA is CDR3 alone, 42 bases in frame from the first base. As encoded in the germline V gene, CDR1 is MNHEY while CDR2 is SVGAGI.

This clone has a handful of counts. It has no known antigen specificity. No base quality information exists; no much larger clone differs at one position. The same CDR3 is also encoded by other DNA sequences in this sample. The immunoSEQ Assay was the method used to sequence TCRbeta CDR3 regions. After extraction, genomic DNA underwent amplification by bias-controlled multiplex PCR, followed by high-throughput sequencing. Per the authors' processing: Collapsing and filtering of sequences were performed to quantify the absolute abundance of each unique TCRbeta CDR3 region. T cell fraction was estimated by normalization of TCRbeta template counts to usable DNA, with usable DNA being measured through amplification of reference genes present in all nucleated cells. Repertoire TCRs were annotated as SARS-CoV-2-specific by exact matching of V gene, CDR3 amino acid sequence and J gene to a known reactive TCR set. The reference SARS-CoV-2 TCR set was derived from MIRA and filtered for enrichment in COVID-19-positive ImmuneCODE repertoires, a step that removed public or cross-reactive TCRs. Based on the MIRA antigens, annotated TCRs were further analysed at the level of specific ORF or position within ORF. Breadth was defined as annotated unique rearrangements over total unique productive rearrangements; depth was the summed frequency of those rearrangements. TCR breadth was compared between groups using two-sided Wilcoxon rank-sum tests. Here the immuneACCESS table is served through TCRdb, limited to in-frame sequences with V and J called. Missing clones are a known gap in these copies; in checked studies unresolved V genes cover under half, and the rest lacks a known reason. The V and J calls and clone size were taken over from that table, and D and trimming were inferred from the DNA. Within this sample are about 350,000 clones, with approximately 84% of them counted one time only. In total, the top ten clones hold 2.5% to 3.5% of the sample.

The starting material was peripheral blood, obtained in a trial of Ad26.COV2.S vaccine versus placebo. The chain couples TRBV6-5 to TRBJ1-6, with TRBD1 perhaps the D gene, on 6 matching bases. This receptor was obtained from a person aged 18-60 years who received the Ad26.COV2.S COVID-19 vaccine or a placebo. The CDR3 loop reads CASRGQTYNSPLHF. The nucleotide sequence is TGTGCCAGCCGAGGACAGACCTATAATTCACCCCTCCACTTT.